The subject of this entry is one TCR beta chain. The CDR3 runs to 16 residues. Germline values: CDR1 MNHEY, CDR2 SVGAGI. Trimming removed 6 bases from V and 4 bases from J; junction bases left unmatched: 14. Unique molecular identifiers were incorporated during preparation of the TCRbeta library. TCRdb itself ran the PCR reads through MiXCR, one entry per CDR3 protein. The top ten hold less than 5% of the sample, which has about 610,000 distinct CDR3 sequences, 8% to 11% seen once. These data belong to a study of T-cell reconstitution after alpha-beta-depleted transplantation in children. The sample here was PBMCs from the stem cell graft donor, taken from the stem cell graft. The rearrangement uses TRBV6-5 and TRBJ1-2, with 7 bases matching TRBD1. The source of this sequence is a human donor who donated a stem cell graft to a child with acute myeloid leukemia. The CDR3 sequence: CASSQIFNRDSYGYTF. For the CDR3, the DNA is TGTGCCAGCAGCCAGATCTTCAACCGGGACAGCTATGGCTACACCTTC.